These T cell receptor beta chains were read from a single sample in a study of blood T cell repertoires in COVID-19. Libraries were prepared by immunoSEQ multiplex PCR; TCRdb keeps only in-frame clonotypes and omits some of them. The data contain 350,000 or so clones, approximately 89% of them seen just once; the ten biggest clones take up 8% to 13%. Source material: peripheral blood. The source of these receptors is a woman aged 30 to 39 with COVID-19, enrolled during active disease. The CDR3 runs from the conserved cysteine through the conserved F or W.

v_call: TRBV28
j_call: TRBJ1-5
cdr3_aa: CASSSTGEYQPQHF

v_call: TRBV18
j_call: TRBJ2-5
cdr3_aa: CASSQLAGGRQETQYF

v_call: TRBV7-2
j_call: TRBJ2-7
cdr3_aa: CASSSQRDPRYEQYF

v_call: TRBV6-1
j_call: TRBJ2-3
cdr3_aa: CASSEIQGGTDTQYF

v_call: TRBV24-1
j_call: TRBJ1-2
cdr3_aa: CATSDRGQGHYGYTF

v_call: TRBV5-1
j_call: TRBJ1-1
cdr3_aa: CASSLGQGGTEAFF

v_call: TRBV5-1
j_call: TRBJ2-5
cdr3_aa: CASTTGTIQETQYF

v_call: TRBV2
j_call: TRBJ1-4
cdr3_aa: CASGIGADSKLFF

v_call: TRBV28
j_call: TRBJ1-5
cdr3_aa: CASSSLGGVSGNQPQHF

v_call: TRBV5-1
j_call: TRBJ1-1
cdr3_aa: CASSLDRGAEAFF

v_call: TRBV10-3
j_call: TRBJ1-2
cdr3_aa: CAISIGNGYTF

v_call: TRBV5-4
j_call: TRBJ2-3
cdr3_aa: CASSPPGLAGGPTDTQYF

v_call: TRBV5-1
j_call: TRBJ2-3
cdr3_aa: CASSARTSGRAIDTQYF

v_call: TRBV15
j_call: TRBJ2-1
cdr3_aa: CASGTSYNEQFF

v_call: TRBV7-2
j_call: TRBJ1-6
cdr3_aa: CASSLQGSNSPLHF